Shown below are 6 T cell receptor beta chains from a single sample sequenced in a study of T cell clonality in common variable immunodeficiency. Sequenced by immunoSEQ multiplex PCR; TCRdb stores in-frame clones only, minus some. The sample shows tens of thousands of clones, none of them appearing just once. Specimen: peripheral blood mononuclear cells. All receptors derive from a person aged 18 to 70 in good health.

This clone was recorded many times. The read is 3 residues too short to cover the CDR3 end, so that end is filled in from the germline J gene. This sequence joins TRBV19 and TRBJ1-4; D is possibly TRBD1 (6 bases). V lost 7 bases and J lost 3, with 9 bases in between. Germline CDR1 is LNHDA and CDR2 is SQIVND (reference sequence). This CDR3 contains 13 residues. The CDR3 bases that were read are TGTGCCAGTAACAGGGTGGCTAATGAAAAA. Translating it yields CASNRVANEK. The CDR3 in its entirety is CASNRVANEKLFF. Together with reference TRBV19 and TRBJ1-4, the CDR3 gives the full variable domain: DGGITQSPKYLFRKEGQNVTLSCEQNLNHDAMYWYRQDPGQGLRLIYYSQIVNDFQKGDIAEGYSVSREKKESFPLTVTSAQKNPTAFYLCASNRVANEKLFFGSGTQLSVL.

This clone was found many times. With the read ending 3 residues before the CDR3 end, the germline J gene is used to fill in that end. The chain couples TRBV20-1 to TRBJ2-7, with 9 bases that match TRBD1. This CDR3 region has 16 residues. The germline V gene has CDR1 DFQATT and CDR2 SNEGSKA (reference sequence). Unmatched junction bases numbered 11, after V lost 0 bases and J lost 5 bases. Incomplete CDR3 DNA: TGCAGTGCTAGAGACCTTTCTGGGACAGGGTACCACGAG. It is translated as CSARDLSGTGYHE. The CDR3 in full is CSARDLSGTGYHEQYF.

This clone was observed at least ten times. CDR3 DNA (partial): TGTGCCAGCAGCTTAAGGTCAGGGGCCTACACCGGGGAG. As protein: CASSLRSGAYTGE. The entire CDR3 protein reads CASSLRSGAYTGELFF. This chain connects TRBV7-3 to TRBJ2-2, with D possibly TRBD1 on 6 matching bases. The read ends 3 residues before the CDR3 terminus; that terminus is restored from the germline J gene. CDR3 size: 16 residues. Trimming stripped 1 base from V and 3 bases from J, with 12 bases between. Germline values: CDR1 SGHTA, CDR2 FQGTGA.

In regard to this clone: The junction departs from the called germline gene at one end, perhaps through a read error. The read terminates 3 residues before the CDR3 end, so the remaining end is supplied by the germline J gene. The chain couples TRBV18 to TRBJ2-1; 10 bases are shared with TRBD2. The CDR3 sequence is 17 residues long. The V gene's germline CDR1 is KGHSH and CDR2 LQKENI. The CDR3 sequence is CASSPPPSGSHDNEQFF. Partial CDR3 DNA: TGTGCCAGCTCCCCACCCCCTAGCGGGAGCCACGACAATGAG.

This clone has at least ten counts. CDR3 sequence: CASSAPTGRKNEQFF. CDR3 DNA, as far as it was read: TGTGCCAGCAGTGCCCCGACAGGTCGGAAGAATGAG. The V call is TRBV2, the J call TRBJ2-1; a weak D match, TRBD1 (6 bases). The read halts 3 residues ahead of the CDR3 end, with the missing end drawn from the germline J gene. The V and J ends lost 4 bases and 7 bases respectively, with 17 bases between them. CDR3 size: 15 residues. CDR1 is SNHLY, CDR2 FYNNEI, per germline.

At least ten counts were recorded for this clone. The missing CDR3 end, 3 residues past where the read stops, is filled in from the germline J gene. The chain has TRBV2 and TRBJ1-1, with D possibly being TRBD1 (5 bases). The length of the CDR3 is 13 residues. Germline loops: CDR1 SNHLY, CDR2 FYNNEI. CDR3 DNA (partial): TGTGCCAGCAGTTTTTTTCGGACATTCGAA. It codes for CASSFFRTFE. The CDR3 reads in full as CASSFFRTFEAFF.